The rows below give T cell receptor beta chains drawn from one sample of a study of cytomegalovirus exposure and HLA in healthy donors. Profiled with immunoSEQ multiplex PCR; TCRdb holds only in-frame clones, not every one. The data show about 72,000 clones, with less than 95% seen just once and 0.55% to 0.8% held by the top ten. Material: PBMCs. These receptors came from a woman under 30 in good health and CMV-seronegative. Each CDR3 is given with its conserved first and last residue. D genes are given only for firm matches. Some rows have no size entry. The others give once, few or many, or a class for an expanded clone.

TGTGCCAGCAGCTCCACAGGGCGGCCCCAGCATTTT	CASSSTGRPQHF	TRBJ1-5	-	TRBV5-6	-
TGTGCCAGCAGCAACAGTAACAATGAGCAGTTCTTC	CASSNSNNEQFF	TRBJ2-1	-	TRBV5-4	-
TGCGCCAGCAGCGACCTCCCCGGGCAGGGATCCTCTAATGAGCAGTTCTTC	CASSDLPGQGSSNEQFF	TRBJ2-1	-	TRBV5-1	-
TGTGCCTGGAGTGTATCAGGGCACACTGAAGCTTTCTTT	CAWSVSGHTEAFF	TRBJ1-1	-	TRBV30	-
TGTGCCAGTAGTCCGACAGGGGCTAGACAGCCCCAGCATTTT	CASSPTGARQPQHF	TRBJ1-5	TRBD1	TRBV19	-
TGTGCCAGCAGCCTCAGGGAGGTAGGCGGCTACACCTTC	CASSLREVGGYTF	TRBJ1-2	-	TRBV7-9	few
TGTGCCAGCAGCGTGCGTCGGGGGGGGTACAACACTGAAGCTTTCTTT	CASSVRRGGYNTEAFF	TRBJ1-1	-	TRBV11-2	-
TGTGCCAGCAGCAAGGCTCAGACAGGGAGTCCGTTTCGGTACTTC	CASSKAQTGSPFRYF	TRBJ2-7	TRBD1	TRBV27	once
TGTGCCAGCAGTGGGAGACGGAGAAACTATGGCTACACCTTC	CASSGRRRNYGYTF	TRBJ1-2	-	TRBV2	-
TGTGCCAGCAGTGAAGGGACAAGGCGGAACGCGGAGACCCAGTACTTC	CASSEGTRRNAETQYF	TRBJ2-5	-	TRBV2	once
TGCGCCAGCACCTCAAGCGGGGCCAGGGATCCAGAGACCCAGTACTTC	CASTSSGARDPETQYF	TRBJ2-5	TRBD2	TRBV4-1	-
TGTGCCAGCAGTGAAGGTTGGGCAGGGGGCTCCTACGAGCAGTACTTC	CASSEGWAGGSYEQYF	TRBJ2-7	TRBD1	TRBV2	-
TGTGCCAGCAGCTCGAGGGGGCGTTCCTTTGGGGCCAACGTCCTGACTTTC	CASSSRGRSFGANVLTF	TRBJ2-6	TRBD1	TRBV7-8	-
TGTGCCAGCAGTTTAAGTGGGACAGGGTTTAGCAATCAGCCCCAGCATTTT	CASSLSGTGFSNQPQHF	TRBJ1-5	TRBD1	TRBV28	-
TGTGCCAGCAGCCCCAACAGGGCAGGCTACGAGCAGTACTTC	CASSPNRAGYEQYF	TRBJ2-7	-	TRBV7-9	once
TGTGCCAGCAGTTACGTGGCAGCGAGTTATGGCTACACCTTC	CASSYVAASYGYTF	TRBJ1-2	-	TRBV6-5	-
TGTGCCACCGCCGGACTAGCGGGGCCGGAGACCCAGTACTTC	CATAGLAGPETQYF	TRBJ2-5	TRBD2	TRBV10-3	once
TGTGCCAGCAGTTCAACTCGGACAGGAGACTTATACGAGCAGTACTTC	CASSSTRTGDLYEQYF	TRBJ2-7	TRBD1	TRBV28	-
TGTGCCAGCAGTCTGACAGAAAACTATGGCTACACCTTC	CASSLTENYGYTF	TRBJ1-2	-	TRBV27	-
TGCGCCAGCAGCCAACTTCTGAGAGGGAGGGATGAAAAACTGTTTTTT	CASSQLLRGRDEKLFF	TRBJ1-4	-	TRBV4-1	-
TGTGCCAGCAGTGAAACCGTATGGGGCGCTGAAGCTTTCTTT	CASSETVWGAEAFF	TRBJ1-1	-	TRBV25-1	-
TGTGCCAGCACGGGACTTTGGAACATTCAGTACTTC	CASTGLWNIQYF	TRBJ2-4	-	TRBV2	-
TGTGCCACCAGGGGAGTGGCTAATGAAAAACTGTTTTTT	CATRGVANEKLFF	TRBJ1-4	-	TRBV7-8	-
TGTGCCAGCAGCGTAGTAAGCTATGGCACAGATACGCAGTATTTT	CASSVVSYGTDTQYF	TRBJ2-3	-	TRBV9	-
TGTGCCAGCAGCTTTGACATCCCCACCGGGGAGCTGTTTTTT	CASSFDIPTGELFF	TRBJ2-2	-	TRBV5-4	-
TGTGCCATCAGTGCAGGAAACTATGGCTACACCTTC	CAISAGNYGYTF	TRBJ1-2	-	TRBV10-3	-
TGTGCCAGCAGCTTATCTTCTGGAAACACCATATATTTT	CASSLSSGNTIYF	TRBJ1-3	-	TRBV7-3	-
TGTGCCAGCAGGACAGGGTTGGGGACCCAGTACTTC	CASRTGLGTQYF	TRBJ2-5	TRBD1	TRBV6-5	-
TGTGCCAGCAGCTTAGATCAGGGCGGGGAGCTGTTTTTT	CASSLDQGGELFF	TRBJ2-2	-	TRBV11-3	-
TGTGCCAGCAGACCCGGGGGGATGGACACCGGGGAGCTGTTTTTT	CASRPGGMDTGELFF	TRBJ2-2	TRBD2	TRBV6-5	-
TGTGCCAGCAGCTTAGTATCGGGGGGGGGAAGAACAGATACGCAGTATTTT	CASSLVSGGGRTDTQYF	TRBJ2-3	TRBD2	TRBV7-2	-
TGTGCCAGTAGAGCGGGGAGAGGCACAGATACGCAGTATTTT	CASRAGRGTDTQYF	TRBJ2-3	TRBD2	TRBV19	-